This T cell receptor (beta chain) was sequenced in a study of blood T cell repertoires in COVID-19 (dated by TCRdb to about 2020). For the wider study: Collaborator samples came from the United States, Italy and Spain and covered acute and convalescent phases of COVID-19. The material from the prospective study consisted of cDNA or gDNA derived from T cells, B-cell-depleted T cells, or PBMCs. The dataset comprised deeply sampled blood TCRbeta repertoires from subjects exposed to, actively infected with, or recovered from COVID-19. The repertoires were released in a freely available public database meant as a resource for research on the immune response to SARS-CoV-2. The samples were drawn from two sources: the first 160 participants of the ongoing ImmuneRACE study, and about 1,300 subjects contributed by 6 global collaborators. A de-identified subject ID, COVID-19 status, age in years and sex were almost always included in the sample metadata. HLA class I and class II types, where available, came from metadata supplied by the sample provider rather than from assay-based typing.

About this clone: Its specific antigen is unknown. No base quality information exists; no much larger clone differs at one position.

The full study reports these points: Clinical and demographic metadata were provided uncurated, with the amount varying by source and participant.

CDR1 and CDR2 were assigned from the germline V gene (reference sequence) as LNHDA and SQIVND. The CDR3 spans 14 residues, from the cysteine through the phenylalanine. Solely the CDR3 DNA is kept, with 42 bases framed from the first base. V drops 3 bases and J drops 1 base, leaving 7 bases in between. Collaborating institutions collected whole blood in K2EDTA tubes following their own protocols. Collaborator samples were shipped for TCRbeta analysis as frozen whole blood, isolated PBMCs, or DNA extracted from either sample type. TCRbeta CDR3 regions were amplified from genomic DNA using the immunoSEQ Assay, a bias-controlled multiplex PCR. As for how the authors treated the data: Nucleated cell counts per sample were estimated from amplification of reference gene primers within the assay. To quantify the absolute abundance of each unique TCRbeta CDR3 rearrangement, sequence reads were collapsed and filtered. For each sample, productive Simpson clonality was calculated as the square root of Simpson's diversity index over productive rearrangements. TCRdb took over this immuneACCESS table, retaining in-frame rearrangements with V and J assigned. Such tables are incomplete; in checked studies, under half of the missing clones stem from an unresolved V gene, and the remainder is unexplained. That table furnishes V, J and clone size, whereas the DNA furnished D and trimming. The sample has under 250,000 clones on record, around four fifths of them singletons. Of the sample, roughly 7.6% is held by the ten largest clones.

Rearrangement joined TRBV19 to TRBJ2-1; the best D guess is TRBD2, with 5 bases matching. The sample consisted of peripheral blood. The origin of this receptor is a woman aged 50 to 60 with acute or convalescent COVID-19. DNA sequence: TGTGCCAGTAGTATCCCGGGGTCCTACAATGAGCAGTTCTTC. This yields the protein CASSIPGSYNEQFF.